Presented here are 32 T cell receptor beta chains from one specimen sequenced in a study of OX40 agonist ivuxolimab in advanced cancers. Sequenced by immunoSEQ multiplex PCR; TCRdb stores in-frame clones only, minus some. This sample has 36,000 or so clones; roughly nine tenths occur once, and the top ten carry roughly 4%. The sequenced sample was CD4+ or CD8+ T cells sorted from blood, obtained in a trial of the OX40 agonist ivuxolimab. These receptors all come from an adult with an advanced solid tumor such as melanoma, head and neck, liver or kidney cancer.

This clone has more than one count but fewer than ten. CDR3 amino acids: CASRGGASTLNEKLFF. CDR3 DNA sequence: TGCGCCAGCAGAGGGGGCGCGTCTACACTTAATGAAAAACTGTTTTTT. The chain combines TRBV5-1 with TRBJ1-4, with TRBD1 matching over 7 bases. V gave up 5 bases and J gave up 4 bases; unmatched junction bases: 11. The CDR3 totals 16 residues. Germline assignment: CDR1 SGHRS and CDR2 YFSETQ. Drawing the rest from reference TRBV5-1 and TRBJ1-4, the complete variable domain is KAGVTQTPRYLIKTRGQQVTLSCSPISGHRSVSWYQQTPGQGLQFLFEYFSETQRNKGNFPGRFSGRQFSNSRSEMNVSTLELGDSALYLCASRGGASTLNEKLFFGSGTQLSVL.

This clone was seen more than once but under ten times. This chain joins TRBV19 and TRBJ2-2; TRBD2 aligns across 9 bases. Germline CDR1 reads LNHDA; CDR2 reads SQIVND (reference sequence). Losses at the gene ends were 5 bases for V and 4 bases for J; bases not matched to a gene: 11. CDR3 length: 17 residues. The CDR3 loop is CASSLRGAGGPTGELFF. The CDR3 DNA reads as TGTGCCAGTAGTCTCCGAGGAGCGGGAGGACCCACCGGGGAGCTGTTTTTT.

The V call is TRBV4-2, the J call TRBJ2-2; TRBD2 agrees at 7 bases. Per germline, CDR1 LGHNA and CDR2 YNFKEQ. Losses at the gene ends were 2 bases for V and 4 bases for J; bases not matched to a gene: 4. This CDR3 comprises 15 residues. Here the CDR3 DNA reads TGTGCCAGCAGCCAAACTAGCGTCGTCACCGGGGAGCTGTTTTTT. This encodes CASSQTSVVTGELFF.

The chain couples TRBV7-9 to TRBJ2-3; D ambiguous. Germline CDR1 SEHNR, CDR2 FQNEAQ (reference sequence). CDR3 length: 14 residues. V dropped 2 bases and J dropped 1 base, with 7 bases sitting between them. DNA for the CDR3: TGTGCCAGCAGCTTAAACAGCGGCACAGATACGCAGTATTTT. Translation gives CASSLNSGTDTQYF.

The chain links TRBV5-1 to TRBJ2-7; D uncertain. The CDR3 is made up of 13 amino acids. The V end was cut by 4 bases, the J end by 3 bases, with 11 bases between. CDR1 and CDR2 from the germline V gene are SGHRS and YFSETQ. The CDR3 sequence is CASSKATIYEQYF. The CDR3, as DNA: TGCGCCAGCAGCAAAGCCACCATCTACGAGCAGTACTTC. Using reference TRBV5-1 and TRBJ2-7 for the parts outside the CDR3, the full variable domain is KAGVTQTPRYLIKTRGQQVTLSCSPISGHRSVSWYQQTPGQGLQFLFEYFSETQRNKGNFPGRFSGRQFSNSRSEMNVSTLELGDSALYLCASSKATIYEQYFGPGTRLTVT.

This chain uses TRBV6-1 with TRBJ1-4; 12 nucleotides align to TRBD1. The CDR3 has 20 residues. Germline V CDR1 and CDR2: MNHNS, SASEGT. Trimming cost V 0 bases and J 8 bases; bases outside gene matches: 16. The CDR3 region has the DNA TGTGCCAGCAGTGAAGCCGCCCCGGGACAGGGGGCCAAGCTAGTAGAAAAACTGTTTTTT. Translated: CASSEAAPGQGAKLVEKLFF.

The V call is TRBV5-4, the J call TRBJ1-1; tentatively, D is TRBD1 (6 bases). The germline V gene encodes CDR1 SGHNT and CDR2 YYREEE (reference sequence). V was pared by 4 bases and J by 3 bases, with 13 bases between. The length of the CDR3 is 14 residues. CDR3 amino acids: CASSLWGADTEAFF. CDR3 DNA: TGTGCCAGCAGCCTCTGGGGGGCTGACACTGAAGCTTTCTTT.

This clone occurred once. The V and J genes are TRBV5-5 and TRBJ2-2, with D tentatively TRBD1 or TRBD2 (5 bases each). This CDR3 comprises 15 residues. With 6 bases removed from V and 7 bases from J, the gap between germline ends came to 19 bases. The germline gives CDR1 SGHKS, CDR2 YYEKEE (reference sequence). Here the CDR3 reads CASTKTGRFYGELFF. The CDR3 DNA sequence: TGTGCCAGCACCAAAACGGGGCGTTTTTACGGGGAGCTGTTTTTT. Full variable domain (remainder filled in from reference TRBV5-5 and TRBJ2-2): DAGVTQSPTHLIKTRGQQVTLRCSPISGHKSVSWYQQVLGQGPQFIFQYYEKEERGRGNFPDRFSARQFPNYSSELNVNALLLGDSALYLCASTKTGRFYGELFFGEGSRLTVL.

The chain joins TRBV30 to TRBJ1-3; no reliable D call. V gave up 0 bases and J gave up 8 bases, with 5 bases separating them. The CDR3 loop spans 11 amino acids. CDR1 GTSNPN and CDR2 SVGIG come from the germline V gene (reference sequence). The CDR3 coding sequence is TGTGCCTGGAGTGTACGGGACACCATATATTTT. It encodes CAWSVRDTIYF.

V gene TRBV5-1 combines with J gene TRBJ1-4; a possible D gene is TRBD1 (5 bases). Germline V CDR1 and CDR2: SGHRS, YFSETQ. The CDR3 is made up of 14 amino acids. V lost 4 bases and J 5 bases, leaving 12 bases between the germline ends. The CDR3 DNA reads as TGCGCCAGCAGCCTTCGGGACGGGAATGAAAAACTGTTTTTT. Its protein product is CASSLRDGNEKLFF.

The chain has TRBV14 and TRBJ1-2; D ambiguous. Germline V gene data show CDR1 as SGHDN and CDR2 as FVKESK. V lost 5 bases and J lost 4, with 11 bases in between. The CDR3 loop spans 13 amino acids. CDR3 in amino acids: CASSMVAAYGYTF. Written as DNA, the CDR3 is TGTGCCAGCAGCATGGTGGCGGCCTATGGCTACACCTTC.

V gene TRBV28 combines with J gene TRBJ1-2, with a tentative D call TRBD1 (5 bases). V was clipped by 8 bases and J by 3 bases, with 13 bases between them. The CDR3 is made up of 13 amino acids. The germline V gene has CDR1 MDHEN and CDR2 SYDVKM. As DNA, the CDR3 is TGTGCCAGCCGGGGCACGACTGACTATGGCTACACCTTC. It translates to CASRGTTDYGYTF.

V is TRBV18 and J is TRBJ1-5, with D unresolved. Between the trimmed V and J ends, which lost 2 bases and 6 bases, there was a span of 17 bases. CDR3 length equals 16 residues. Germline CDR1 reads KGHSH; CDR2 reads LQKENI. CDR3 sequence (DNA): TGTGCCAGCTCACCATTAGGGATTCCCGAAGGTCAGCCCCAGCATTTT. Translation gives CASSPLGIPEGQPQHF.

The gene calls are TRBV11-2 and TRBJ1-1; D is undetermined. Trimming removed 1 base from V and 3 bases from J, with 9 bases in between. Per germline, CDR1 SGHAT and CDR2 FQNNGV. The CDR3 sequence is 14 residues long. The DNA for the CDR3 is TGTGCCAGCAGCTTAGGCCGGACGTACACTGAAGCTTTCTTT. Its protein is CASSLGRTYTEAFF.

V and J are TRBV6-5 and TRBJ1-3; TRBD1 might be the D (5 bases). The germline CDR1 and CDR2 sequences are MNHEY and SVGAGI. V was cut by 5 bases and J by 4 bases, with 9 bases left in between. The CDR3 has 13 amino acids. The CDR3: CASSLREGNTIYF. The DNA for the CDR3 is TGTGCCAGCAGTCTCAGGGAAGGAAACACCATATATTTT.

This clone was seen once. This rearrangement joins TRBV6-6 to TRBJ1-5; D is possibly TRBD1 (6 bases). Looked up from germline, CDR1 is MNHNY and CDR2 is SVGAGI (reference sequence). The CDR3 covers 12 residues. Trimming took 6 bases from V and 5 from J, leaving 8 bases between them. The CDR3 DNA reads as TGTGCCAGCAGCAGGGGTGATCAGCCCCAGCATTTT. This sequence encodes CASSRGDQPQHF.

As DNA, the CDR3 is TGTGCCAGCAGCCCTGACAGGAACACAGATACGCAGTATTTT. It encodes CASSPDRNTDTQYF. J is TRBJ2-3 and V is TRBV7-7; TRBD1 might be the D (6 bases). With 5 bases removed from V and 2 bases from J, the gap between germline ends came to 11 bases. The germline V gene has CDR1 SSHAT and CDR2 FNYEAQ (reference sequence). This CDR3 region has 14 residues. Based on the CDR3 plus reference TRBV7-7 and TRBJ2-3, the full variable domain is GAGVSQSPRYKVTKRGQDVTLRCDPISSHATLYWYQQALGQGPEFLTYFNYEAQPDKSGLPSDRFSAERPEGSISTLTIQRTEQRDSAMYRCASSPDRNTDTQYFGPGTRLTVL.

This clone was seen only once. This chain connects TRBV7-9 to TRBJ1-1; D unclear. V was clipped by 2 bases and J by 0 bases, with 19 bases between them. Germline CDR1 reads SEHNR; CDR2 reads FQNEAQ (reference sequence). The CDR3 extends over 18 amino acids. The CDR3 reads CASSLWVVKQLLNTEAFF. As DNA, the CDR3 is TGTGCCAGCAGCTTATGGGTGGTCAAACAGTTGCTGAACACTGAAGCTTTCTTT. The full variable domain, completed using reference TRBV7-9 and TRBJ1-1, is DTGVSQNPRHKITKRGQNVTFRCDPISEHNRLYWYRQTLGQGPEFLTYFQNEAQLEKSRLLSDRFSAERPKGSFSTLEIQRTEQGDSAMYLCASSLWVVKQLLNTEAFFGQGTRLTVV.

V is TRBV2 and J is TRBJ1-3; maybe TRBD1 (5 bases). CDR3 length equals 17 residues. Germline CDR1 is SNHLY and CDR2 is FYNNEI. With 5 bases removed from V and 2 bases from J, the gap between germline ends came to 19 bases. This chain's CDR3 is CASSSMGRTLPGNTIYF. The DNA of the CDR3 is TGTGCCAGCAGTTCTATGGGGCGAACCTTGCCTGGAAACACCATATATTTT.

This chain uses TRBV19 with TRBJ1-4; TRBD1 matches 10 bases. J was trimmed by 8 bases and V by 5 bases; bases with no gene match: 5. The CDR3 consists of 14 residues. The germline V gene encodes CDR1 LNHDA and CDR2 SQIVND (reference sequence). CDR3 bases: TGTGCCAGTAGTGCGGGACAGGGGAGGGAAAAACTGTTTTTT. This sequence encodes CASSAGQGREKLFF. Drawing the rest from reference TRBV19 and TRBJ1-4, the complete variable domain is DGGITQSPKYLFRKEGQNVTLSCEQNLNHDAMYWYRQDPGQGLRLIYYSQIVNDFQKGDIAEGYSVSREKKESFPLTVTSAQKNPTAFYLCASSAGQGREKLFFGSGTQLSVL.

Many counts were recorded for this clone. J is TRBJ2-2 and V is TRBV28; D is tentatively TRBD1 or TRBD2 (6 bases each). Germline assignment: CDR1 MDHEN and CDR2 SYDVKM. This CDR3 comprises 16 residues. Trimming removed 7 bases from V and 4 bases from J, with 19 bases in between. The CDR3 loop is CASTTRRGVGTGELFF. CDR3 nucleotide sequence: TGTGCCAGCACCACCCGGAGGGGGGTGGGCACCGGGGAGCTGTTTTTT.

This clone was counted between two and nine times. V is TRBV6-5 and J is TRBJ1-6, with D possibly matching TRBD1 (5 bases). There are 12 residues in the CDR3. CDR1 MNHEY and CDR2 SVGAGI come from the germline V gene. V dropped 9 bases and J dropped 17 bases, with 20 bases sitting between them. CDR3 residues: CASQTLDRVFHF. CDR3 coding DNA: TGTGCCAGTCAAACCCTTGACAGAGTCTTCCACTTT.

V usage is TRBV29-1 and J usage is TRBJ1-2; D unresolved. Germline V gene data show CDR1 as SQVTM and CDR2 as ANQGSEA. Deletions cut 3 bases from V and 10 bases from J, with 18 bases between. The CDR3 length is 13 residues. The CDR3 loop is CSVERTPSGLYTF. DNA of the CDR3: TGCAGCGTTGAGAGGACGCCCTCAGGTCTCTACACCTTC.

The V gene is TRBV11-1, the J gene TRBJ2-1, with D possibly being TRBD2 (6 bases). This CDR3 region has 13 residues. Trimming shortened V by 3 bases and J by 5 bases, and 8 bases separated the two germline ends. From germline, CDR1 is SGHAT and CDR2 FQDESV (reference sequence). CDR3 sequence: CASSLGLNNEQFF. CDR3 coding DNA: TGTGCCAGCAGCTTGGGACTGAACAATGAGCAGTTCTTC. The full variable domain, completed using reference TRBV11-1 and TRBJ2-1, is EAEVAQSPRYKITEKSQAVAFWCDPISGHATLYWYRQILGQGPELLVQFQDESVVDDSQLPKDRFSAERLKGVDSTLKIQPAELGDSAMYLCASSLGLNNEQFFGPGTRLTVL.

The chain employs TRBV11-2 and TRBJ1-2; D is unresolved. Per germline, CDR1 SGHAT and CDR2 FQNNGV. V was shortened by 3 bases and J by 5 bases, with 7 bases between the two germline ends. The CDR3 is made up of 12 amino acids. The CDR3 DNA reads TGTGCCAGCAGCTTCCTAGGGTATGGCTACACCTTC. Translated: CASSFLGYGYTF.

The J gene is TRBJ1-6, the V gene TRBV6-1; D uncertain. V lost 7 bases to trimming and J lost 8 bases, with 12 bases between them. There are 13 residues in the CDR3. Germline V gives CDR1 MNHNS, CDR2 SASEGT. CDR3 nucleotides: TGTGCCAGCACGCGGGGTAAGGATTCACCCCTCCACTTT. Residues: CASTRGKDSPLHF.

V is TRBV19 and J is TRBJ2-5, with TRBD1 matching over 7 bases. Germline CDR1 is LNHDA and CDR2 is SQIVND (reference sequence). CDR3 length equals 13 residues. Germline trimming cut 3 bases from V and 5 bases from J; bases unmatched to any gene: 3. The CDR3 is CASSILQGETQYF. The DNA for the CDR3 is TGTGCCAGTAGTATTCTACAGGGGGAGACCCAGTACTTC. The variable domain in full, completed from reference TRBV19 and TRBJ2-5, reads DGGITQSPKYLFRKEGQNVTLSCEQNLNHDAMYWYRQDPGQGLRLIYYSQIVNDFQKGDIAEGYSVSREKKESFPLTVTSAQKNPTAFYLCASSILQGETQYFGPGTRLLVL.

This rearrangement joins TRBV10-2 to TRBJ2-7, with TRBD2 matching over 7 bases. The CDR3 is made up of 13 amino acids. Germline CDR1 reads WSHSY; CDR2 reads SAAADI. J lost 3 bases, V lost 4 bases, and 3 bases had no gene match. This CDR3 is CASSGRGSYEQYF. CDR3 DNA sequence: TGCGCCAGCAGTGGTCGCGGGAGCTACGAGCAGTACTTC.

The chain recombines TRBV5-1 with TRBJ2-3, with TRBD2 as a possible D gene (5 bases). The length of the CDR3 is 14 residues. V was shortened by 2 bases and J by 0 bases, with 7 bases between the two germline ends. Germline CDR1 and CDR2: SGHRS and YFSETQ. The CDR3 sequence is CASSFTGSTDTQYF. The CDR3 DNA reads as TGCGCCAGCAGCTTTACGGGGAGCACAGATACGCAGTATTTT.

This chain joins TRBV6-5 and TRBJ1-3, with no clear D. The CDR3 length is 14 residues. Germline V gene data show CDR1 as MNHEY and CDR2 as SVGAGI. The ends were cut back, 0 bases at V and 9 bases at J, with 12 bases in the middle. For the CDR3, the DNA is TGTGCCAGCAGTTACTCCCTTCGGTCAACCACCATATATTTT. Encoded protein: CASSYSLRSTTIYF.

A single count supports this clone. The genes are TRBV10-3 and TRBJ2-1; perhaps TRBD1 as D (6 bases). CDR1 ENHRY and CDR2 SYGVKD come from the germline V gene. The CDR3 has 14 residues. The ends were cut back, 6 bases at V and 8 bases at J, with 17 bases in the middle. The CDR3 DNA follows: TGTGCCATCAGGGGGGCTAGGCAGGGAGATGAGCAGTTCTTC. Protein sequence: CAIRGARQGDEQFF.

CDR3 sequence: CASRGPQAQTGGLGTEAFF. CDR3 bases: TGTGCCAGCAGGGGCCCCCAGGCCCAAACAGGGGGCTTAGGCACTGAAGCTTTCTTT. V usage is TRBV28 and J usage is TRBJ1-1; 9 nucleotides match TRBD1. From germline, CDR1 is MDHEN and CDR2 SYDVKM. The CDR3 totals 19 residues. The trim removed 6 bases at V and 4 bases at J, leaving 21 bases unmatched.